The present T cell receptor beta chain was sequenced within a study of blood T cell repertoires in COVID-19. The method was immunoSEQ multiplex PCR; TCRdb's version includes in-frame clones alone and lacks a portion of them. Of about 220,000 clones listed, 70% to 90% are singletons. The junction had 7 bases not matched to a gene; V was cut back by 5 bases and J by 1 base. The CDR3 is 15 residues long. The germline V gene has CDR1 SEHNR and CDR2 FQNEAQ (reference sequence). This sequence joins TRBV7-9 and TRBJ2-5, with TRBD2 identical over 7 bases. Sequencing was done on a sample of peripheral blood. This receptor was identified in a human donor in a cohort sampled during active COVID-19. CDR3 sequence: CASSIHPSGQETQYF. DNA for the CDR3: TGTGCCAGCAGCATCCACCCTAGCGGCCAAGAGACCCAGTACTTC.